A selection of T cell receptor beta chains follows, all from one sample in a study of T cell responses to AZD1222 COVID-19 vaccine. Libraries were prepared by immunoSEQ multiplex PCR; TCRdb keeps only in-frame clonotypes and omits some of them. The sample yields over 150,000 clones, about 91% seen once. Sequencing was performed on peripheral blood, taken on day 0 of MenACWY control vaccination. These receptors came from an adult in good health. Each CDR3 is given with its conserved first and last residue. Each record gives: V gene, J gene, CDR3 protein.

TRBV29-1	TRBJ1-2	CSVDQVGTNYGYTF
TRBV6-5	TRBJ1-5	CASSTLGQPQHF
TRBV10-3	TRBJ2-1	CAISESMGRDVDNEQFF
TRBV7-8	TRBJ2-2	CASSLRQVVLTGELFF
TRBV11-2	TRBJ2-1	CASTLTSDLSYNEQFF
TRBV7-6	TRBJ2-1	CASSLRPQRGNEQFF
TRBV7-2	TRBJ2-5	CASSRWRETQYF
TRBV27	TRBJ1-1	CASSFHRDGHNEAFF
TRBV11-3	TRBJ2-7	CASSLAPGGGYEQYF
TRBV19	TRBJ1-2	CASSNQDTNYGYTF
TRBV3-1/TRBV3-2	TRBJ2-5	CASKGSTETQYF
TRBV28	TRBJ1-2	CASSRNRGDYGYTF
TRBV4-1	TRBJ1-1	CASSPSGTGNTEAFF
TRBV9	TRBJ2-1	CASSGTSGGPSYNEQFF
TRBV11-3	TRBJ2-7	CASSFGTSYEQYF
TRBV5-1	TRBJ2-7	CASSSGLAGNEQYF
TRBV19	TRBJ1-1	CASSIGTNTEAFF
TRBV30	TRBJ1-5	CAWSVRGKLTPQHF
TRBV5-1	TRBJ2-7	CASRSGVVHEQYF
TRBV6-2/TRBV6-3	TRBJ1-2	CASSLQGDGGGYTF
TRBV6-5	TRBJ1-6	CASTRGQGGSPLHF
TRBV7-9	TRBJ2-7	CASSLDLAPHEQYF
TRBV25-1	TRBJ1-1	CASKHRERLAEAFF
TRBV9	TRBJ1-6	CASSPPGQGGSPLHF
TRBV6-5	TRBJ1-1	CASRRGPTSTEAFF
TRBV28	TRBJ2-1	CASSTPVRAQGDEQFF
TRBV4-1	TRBJ2-2	CASSLGHGTGELFF
TRBV7-2	TRBJ1-6	CASSWDRVASPLHF
TRBV7-9	TRBJ2-1	CASIYGYEQFF
TRBV11-3	TRBJ1-4	CASSLEGTSDEKLFF
TRBV18	TRBJ1-2	CASSPNLTANYGYTF
TRBV2	TRBJ1-2	CASRAGQGATGYTF
TRBV6-5	TRBJ2-2	CASRSDRVPTGELFF
TRBV29-1	TRBJ2-7	CSVVPAGVIHEQYF
TRBV6-2/TRBV6-3	TRBJ1-3	CASSTGLGNTIYF
TRBV6-5	TRBJ1-2	CASRSWTGNYGYTF
TRBV19	TRBJ2-3	CASTREGADTQYF
TRBV7-8	TRBJ1-1	CASSVTGVNTEAFF
TRBV7-7	TRBJ2-2	CASSLVGSGELFF
TRBV7-6	TRBJ2-6	CASSPPGWGTGANVLTF
TRBV9	TRBJ2-1	CASSVTEYNEQFF
TRBV9	TRBJ1-6	CASSVAGGNNSPLHF
TRBV4-1	TRBJ2-1	CASRATSGRNEQFF
TRBV19	TRBJ1-1	CASSVTVMNTEAFF
TRBV30	TRBJ1-2	CAWSMSAISNYGYTF
TRBV19	TRBJ2-2	CASSIPGIGTGELFF
TRBV14	TRBJ2-1	CASSQDWASGSHEQFF
TRBV29-1	TRBJ1-1	CSGGETGLSEAFF
TRBV10-3	TRBJ1-2	CATRGDGARGYTF
TRBV9	TRBJ2-2	CASSVESAPGELFF
TRBV28	TRBJ1-2	CASSLTRNGYTF
TRBV7-9	TRBJ2-7	CASSRGEYEQYF
TRBV27	TRBJ1-2	CASSPGTGGTYGYTF
TRBV7-9	TRBJ2-7	CASSSSQGPLYEQYF
TRBV5-5	TRBJ2-1	CASSLGGPFSIDEQFF
TRBV5-1	TRBJ1-1	CASSLGVETEAFF
TRBV7-8	TRBJ2-2	CASSALAGGTGELFF
TRBV12-3/TRBV12-4	TRBJ2-7	CASSLGTVYEQYF
TRBV7-8	TRBJ1-6	CASSLVQGNSPLHF
TRBV16	TRBJ2-1	CASSQSVTGTSGRNEQFF